This T cell receptor beta chain was found in a study of cytomegalovirus exposure and HLA in healthy donors. Across the study: Genetic ancestry analysis placed about 76% of the 300 to 500 donors that were genotyped in the Caucasian-associated cluster.

Use of 60 Vbeta and 13 Jbeta primers characterized the PCR. TCRdb keeps only in-frame clones here, not all; method: immunoSEQ multiplex PCR. The sample consists of 150,000 or so clones, approximately 79% of them appearing once. General study findings and limits: Reports described diagnosis of cytomegalovirus status by the classifier as highly specific and sensitive. HLA alleles were associated with some 16,000 TCR beta sequences in a later analysis at 0.05 false discovery rate.

Notes on this clone: Its antigen is as yet unknown.

Trimming took 0 bases from V and 5 from J, leaving 4 bases between them. Per the germline V gene, CDR1 is SEHNR and CDR2 is FQNEAQ (reference sequence). The CDR3 sequence is 13 residues long. Sequenced sample: PBMCs. The chain combines TRBV7-9 with TRBJ1-4; D ambiguous. The sequence came from a woman between 45 and 65 years old in good health and CMV-seropositive. The CDR3 spells CASSLAQNEKLFF. CDR3 DNA: TGTGCCAGCAGCTTAGCACAGAATGAAAAACTGTTTTTT.